Presented here are 5 T cell receptor beta chains from one specimen sequenced in a study of T-cell reconstitution after alpha-beta-depleted transplantation in children. A library of TCRbeta sequences, prepared with unique molecular identifiers, was generated. MiXCR was run by TCRdb on the PCR reads, yielding one entry per CDR3 protein. Altogether around 500,000 distinct CDR3 sequences are present, approximately 22% being singletons, with the ten largest covering 14%. The sample was PBMCs, mostly from graft donor cells, taken 360 days after TCRalphabeta/CD19-depleted stem cell transplant. All receptors derive from a boy younger than two who had a stem cell transplant for acute myeloid leukemia, so the T cells may come from the graft donor.

The chain recombines TRBV9 with TRBJ2-1, with a possible D match to TRBD2 (6 bases). The CDR3 runs to 14 residues. Trimming removed 4 bases at V and 9 bases at J, with 17 bases between. Germline V gene data show CDR1 as SGDLS and CDR2 as YYNGEE. CDR3 residues: CASSLRLGGGEQFF. The CDR3 DNA is TGTGCCAGCAGCTTAAGACTAGGTGGAGGTGAGCAGTTCTTC.

This clonotype was seen at least ten times. The V call is TRBV5-6, the J call TRBJ2-7; D unclear. Trimming left V 0 bases short and J 2 bases short, with 12 bases between. This CDR3 spans 15 amino acids. Germline V gene sequence: CDR1 SGHDT, CDR2 YYEEEE. The CDR3 bases are TGTGCCAGCAGCTTGGGGGGTCCCCTCCCCTACGAGCAGTACGTC. This sequence encodes CASSLGGPLPYEQYV.

The sample holds a few counts of this clonotype. V and J are TRBV5-5 and TRBJ2-1; 9 nucleotides align to TRBD1. After removal of 5 bases from V and 7 bases from J, the junction contained 13 bases not matched to a gene. Germline V CDR1 and CDR2: SGHKS, YYEKEE (reference sequence). The CDR3 consists of 16 residues. The CDR3 region has the DNA TGTGCCAGCAGACCACTTCCGGGACAGGGTCGGAATGAGCAGTTCTTC. Protein sequence: CASRPLPGQGRNEQFF.

The chain couples TRBV20-1 to TRBJ1-2, with 7 bases lining up with TRBD1. The germline V gene encodes CDR1 DFQATT and CDR2 SNEGSKA (reference sequence). V was pared by 2 bases and J by 4 bases, with 7 bases of the junction left unmatched. The CDR3 has 14 residues. Here the CDR3 DNA reads TGCAGTGCTAGAACGACAGGGTCTCTCTATGGCTACACCTTC. This codes for CSARTTGSLYGYTF.

The chain recombines TRBV11-2 with TRBJ2-2; D uncertain. V dropped 5 bases and J dropped 6 bases, with 13 bases sitting between them. Germline V gene lookup returns CDR1 SGHAT and CDR2 FQNNGV. This CDR3 has 14 amino acids. The CDR3, as DNA: TGTGCCAGCAGCCCGGCAGGTAGAGCCGGGGAGCTGTTTTTT. Translated, it gives CASSPAGRAGELFF.